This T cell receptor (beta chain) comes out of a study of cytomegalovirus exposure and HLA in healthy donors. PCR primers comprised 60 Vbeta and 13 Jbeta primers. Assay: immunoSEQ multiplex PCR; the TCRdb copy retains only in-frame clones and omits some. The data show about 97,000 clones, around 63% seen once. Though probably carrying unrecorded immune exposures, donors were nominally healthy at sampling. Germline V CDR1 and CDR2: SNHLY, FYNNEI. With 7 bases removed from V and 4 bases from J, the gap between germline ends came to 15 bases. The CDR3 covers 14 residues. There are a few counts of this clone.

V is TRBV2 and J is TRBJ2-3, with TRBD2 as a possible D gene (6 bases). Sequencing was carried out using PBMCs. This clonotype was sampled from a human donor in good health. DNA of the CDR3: TGTGCCAGCAAGGCCCGGGAGTCGGCAGATACGCAGTATTTT. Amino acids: CASKARESADTQYF.